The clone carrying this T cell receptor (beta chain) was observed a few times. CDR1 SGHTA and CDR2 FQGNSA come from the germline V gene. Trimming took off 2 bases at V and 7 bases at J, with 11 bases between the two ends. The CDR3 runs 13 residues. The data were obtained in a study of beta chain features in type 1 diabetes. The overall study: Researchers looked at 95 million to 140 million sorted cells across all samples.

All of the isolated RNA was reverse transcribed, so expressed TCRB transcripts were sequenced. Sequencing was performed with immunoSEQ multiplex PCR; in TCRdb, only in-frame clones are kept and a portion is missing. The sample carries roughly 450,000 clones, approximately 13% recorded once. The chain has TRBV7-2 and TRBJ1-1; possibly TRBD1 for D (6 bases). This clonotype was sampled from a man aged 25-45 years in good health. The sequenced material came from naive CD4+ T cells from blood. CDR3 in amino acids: CASSLRDKHEAFF. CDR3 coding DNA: TGTGCCAGCAGCTTAAGGGACAAGCATGAAGCTTTCTTT.